The TCR beta chain under discussion was sequenced for a study of CD8 T cells in ankylosing spondylitis. Study-wide results and caveats: In peripheral blood, disease-linked CD8+ clones occurred at relatively low frequencies. Ankylosing spondylitis blood appeared to be characterized by a TCR beta motif of several highly homologous variants. Reportedly, disease-linked clones are significantly enriched in ankylosing spondylitis patients' matched synovial fluid. In the blood and synovial fluid of reactive arthritis, some motif variants had been previously reported.

Quantitative barcoded 5'-RACE was used to prepare TCR beta libraries. TCRdb recomputed calls from the 5' RACE reads with MiXCR, one row per CDR3 protein. Of approximately 520,000 distinct CDR3 sequences in the sample, about 5.2% are singletons; the top ten hold roughly 3.5%. A few counts support this clonotype. Its antigen is not identified. V shed 5 bases and J shed 7 bases, with 11 bases lying between them. This CDR3 has 12 residues. Looked up from germline, CDR1 is LGHNA and CDR2 is YSLEER. Input material: blood, either unsorted or a sorted T cell fraction (not recorded which). The chain combines TRBV4-3 with TRBJ1-2; no firm D call. This TCR was recovered from a male donor with ankylosing spondylitis. CDR3 region: CASSNLGGGYTF. Here the CDR3 DNA reads TGCGCCAGCAGCAATCTCGGAGGTGGCTACACCTTC.